One sample yielded the 29 T cell receptor beta chains listed below, sequenced in a study of Ad26.COV2.S vaccination and SARS-CoV-2 variants. Libraries were prepared by immunoSEQ multiplex PCR; TCRdb keeps only in-frame clonotypes and omits some of them. The data show fewer than 150,000 clones, with roughly 88% seen just once and 4.5% to 6% held by the top ten. The sequenced sample was peripheral blood, obtained after recovery from COVID-19. Receptor source: a human donor who had recovered from COVID-19.

This clone was observed a single time. V is TRBV18 and J is TRBJ1-6; 7 bases align to TRBD1. The junction had 8 bases not matched to a gene; V was cut back by 0 bases and J by 9 bases. The CDR3 sequence is 16 residues long. Per the germline V gene, CDR1 is KGHSH and CDR2 is LQKENI. The CDR3 loop is CASSPPWQGGISPLHF. Here the CDR3 DNA reads TGTGCCAGCTCACCACCGTGGCAGGGGGGGATTTCACCCCTCCACTTT.

The V call is TRBV18, the J call TRBJ2-7; TRBD1 agrees at 8 bases. The CDR3 is 16 residues long. V trimming: 1 base; J trimming: 6 bases; junction bases outside the gene matches: 11. CDR1 is KGHSH and CDR2 is LQKENI in the germline V gene. Here the CDR3 DNA reads TGTGCCAGCTCACCACTGCCAGGGGGCGACCGGGTCGAGCAGTACTTC. Amino acid sequence: CASSPLPGGDRVEQYF. The full variable domain, rest sourced from reference TRBV18 and TRBJ2-7, is NAGVMQNPRHLVRRRGQEARLRCSPMKGHSHVYWYRQLPEEGLKFMVYLQKENIIDESGMPKERFSAEFPKEGPSILRIQQVVRGDSAAYFCASSPLPGGDRVEQYFGPGTRLTVT.

The chain recombines TRBV29-1 with TRBJ2-5, with 9 bases fitting TRBD2. Germline trimming cut 7 bases from V and 4 bases from J; bases unmatched to any gene: 13. The CDR3 is made up of 15 amino acids. Per the germline V gene, CDR1 is SQVTM and CDR2 is ANQGSEA. CDR3 in amino acids: CSGVRVAGDLETQYF. For the CDR3, the DNA is TGCAGCGGGGTCAGGGTAGCGGGGGACCTAGAGACCCAGTACTTC.

J is TRBJ2-7 and V is TRBV6-2 or TRBV6-3; D possibly corresponds to TRBD2 (6 bases). Deletions cut 4 bases from V and 3 bases from J, with 10 bases between. Germline V gene sequence: CDR1 MNHEY, CDR2 SVGEGT. The CDR3 has 13 residues. In nucleotides, the CDR3 is TGTGCCAGCAGTTCGGGACTCATCTACGAGCAGTACTTC. This translates into CASSSGLIYEQYF.

Written as DNA, the CDR3 is TGTGCCACCAGTGATCAAGGACAGCCTAACTATGGCTACACCTTC. Its translation is CATSDQGQPNYGYTF. The V gene is TRBV24-1, the J gene TRBJ1-2; a possible D gene is TRBD1 (6 bases). CDR1 and CDR2 (germline): KGHDR, SFDVKD. Trimming removed 3 bases at V and 0 bases at J, with 10 bases between. This CDR3 comprises 15 residues.

V is TRBV30 and J is TRBJ1-2; maybe TRBD1 (6 bases). Germline V gene data show CDR1 as GTSNPN and CDR2 as SVGIG (reference sequence). V lost 5 bases, J lost 1 base, and 17 bases lay in between. The CDR3 spans 15 residues. Here the CDR3 DNA reads TGTGCCTGGCGGGGGGGGGCGGGGGTTAACTATGGCTACACCTTC. Translating it yields CAWRGGAGVNYGYTF.

This clone was detected only a few times. The rearrangement links TRBV27 to TRBJ1-6; possibly TRBD1 for D (5 bases). The V gene lost 4 bases and the J gene lost 4 bases, with 17 bases spanning the gap. The CDR3 covers 17 residues. CDR1 is MNHEY and CDR2 is SMNVEV in the germline V gene (reference sequence). CDR3 residues: CASSYLDPGTYNSPLHF. In nucleotides, the CDR3 is TGTGCCAGCAGTTACCTTGACCCGGGGACGTATAATTCACCCCTCCACTTT.

The chain has TRBV11-2 and TRBJ1-1, with a weak D call TRBD1 (5 bases). Per germline, CDR1 SGHAT and CDR2 FQNNGV. V lost 4 bases to trimming and J lost 0 bases, with 12 bases between them. The CDR3 is 15 residues long. CDR3 residues: CASSSPRGMNTEAFF. CDR3 nucleotides: TGTGCCAGCAGCTCCCCTAGGGGAATGAACACTGAAGCTTTCTTT.

The chain has TRBV28 and TRBJ2-5; tentatively, D is TRBD1 (6 bases). This CDR3 has 15 amino acids. Trimming pared 2 bases from V and 0 bases from J, leaving 10 bases between. Germline CDR1 MDHEN, CDR2 SYDVKM. The CDR3 region has the DNA TGTGCCAGCAGTTTAGCGACAGGAAACCAAGAGACCCAGTACTTC. This gives the protein CASSLATGNQETQYF.

CDR3 DNA sequence: TGTGCCAGCTCACCTAAGGGGGACACCATATATTTT. Amino acid sequence: CASSPKGDTIYF. The V call is TRBV18, the J call TRBJ1-3; D is perhaps TRBD1 (6 bases). V was shortened by 3 bases and J by 8 bases, with 8 bases between the two germline ends. The CDR3 is 12 amino acids. Germline CDR1 reads KGHSH; CDR2 reads LQKENI.

V and J are TRBV4-3 and TRBJ1-1; no reliable D call. The CDR3 is 15 residues long. V was cut by 7 bases and J by 1 base, with 16 bases left in between. Looked up from germline, CDR1 is LGHNA and CDR2 is YSLEER. CDR3 nucleotides: TGCGCCAGCACCTCCACCGACACCTCGAACACTGAAGCTTTCTTT. Protein sequence: CASTSTDTSNTEAFF.

The chain uses TRBV27 and TRBJ1-1, with 8 bases lining up with TRBD1. V was pared by 6 bases and J by 6 bases, with 15 bases of the junction left unmatched. From germline, CDR1 is MNHEY and CDR2 SMNVEV (reference sequence). The length of the CDR3 is 16 residues. CDR3 in DNA: TGTGCCAGCAGGGCAGGGACAGGTAGGAATTTTGCTGAAGCTTTCTTT. Its translation is CASRAGTGRNFAEAFF.

This chain connects TRBV6-6 to TRBJ1-5, with D hard to call. This CDR3 region has 12 residues. The V gene's germline CDR1 is MNHNY and CDR2 SVGAGI (reference sequence). V was shortened by 6 bases and J by 5 bases, with 8 bases between the two germline ends. The CDR3 spells CASSSGDQPQHF. The CDR3 nucleotides read TGTGCCAGCAGCTCGGGAGATCAGCCCCAGCATTTT.

This sequence joins TRBV5-4 and TRBJ2-7; 13 bases are shared with TRBD2. The CDR3 is 15 residues long. The germline V gene encodes CDR1 SGHNT and CDR2 YYREEE (reference sequence). Trimming took 2 bases from V and 4 from J; bases not matched to a gene: 3. The CDR3 reads CASSFGLAGEYEQYF. As DNA, the CDR3 is TGTGCCAGCAGCTTTGGACTAGCGGGGGAGTACGAGCAGTACTTC.

This rearrangement joins TRBV12-3 or TRBV12-4 to TRBJ1-5; D is undetermined. V was clipped by 5 bases and J by 0 bases, with 2 bases between them. This CDR3 comprises 12 residues. The CDR3 protein is CASSDSNQPQHF. The CDR3 DNA reads TGTGCCAGCAGTGATAGCAATCAGCCCCAGCATTTT.

V is TRBV12-3 or TRBV12-4 and J is TRBJ1-2, with unresolved D. This CDR3 has 11 amino acids. Trimming took off 8 bases at V and 3 bases at J, with 7 bases between the two ends. Here the CDR3 DNA reads TGTGCCAGCTTGATGGACTATGGCTACACCTTC. Amino acids: CASLMDYGYTF.

The gene calls are TRBV18 and TRBJ2-1, with a tentative D call TRBD1 (5 bases). Trimming removed 3 bases at V and 5 bases at J, with 8 bases between. There are 13 residues in the CDR3. Germline V gives CDR1 KGHSH, CDR2 LQKENI. CDR3 sequence (DNA): TGTGCCAGCTCACCCGACAGACACAATGAGCAGTTCTTC. It is translated as CASSPDRHNEQFF.

The chain couples TRBV24-1 to TRBJ2-7, with TRBD1 matching 7 bases. The CDR3 loop spans 14 amino acids. Trimming cost V 2 bases and J 7 bases; bases outside gene matches: 7. Looked up from germline, CDR1 is KGHDR and CDR2 is SFDVKD. In DNA form, the CDR3 reads TGTGCCACCAGTGATTCAAACAGGGGTGGGGAGCAGTACTTC. Protein: CATSDSNRGGEQYF.

A single count supports this clone. The gene calls are TRBV11-3 and TRBJ2-1, with D unresolved. V dropped 0 bases and J dropped 7 bases, with 7 bases sitting between them. CDR1 is SGHNT and CDR2 is YENEEA in the germline V gene. There are 13 residues in the CDR3. The CDR3, as DNA: TGTGCCAGCAGCTTAGATAGTAGGAATGAGCAGTTCTTC. It encodes CASSLDSRNEQFF.

The genes are TRBV7-2 and TRBJ2-4; D is possibly TRBD1 (6 bases). The germline gives CDR1 SGHTA, CDR2 FQGNSA. Trimming cost V 4 bases and J 0 bases, with 13 bases left between them. The CDR3 sequence is 16 residues long. The CDR3 region has the DNA TGTGCCAGCAGCTCAACCGGGACAATAGCCAAAAACATTCAGTACTTC. This gives the protein CASSSTGTIAKNIQYF.

This chain links TRBV19 with TRBJ2-1; 11 positions match TRBD2. The CDR3 has 18 residues. Germline-derived CDR1 and CDR2 are LNHDA and SQIVND (reference sequence). Germline trimming cut 3 bases from V and 1 base from J; bases unmatched to any gene: 8. As DNA, the CDR3 is TGTGCCAGTAGTATCCGAATACTAGCGGGGGTATCCTACAATGAGCAGTTCTTC. Its translation is CASSIRILAGVSYNEQFF.

V and J are TRBV2 and TRBJ1-6; D is unclear. The CDR3 sequence is 17 residues long. Trimming cost V 2 bases and J 0 bases, with 11 bases left between them. Germline V gene data show CDR1 as SNHLY and CDR2 as FYNNEI. In DNA form, the CDR3 reads TGTGCCAGCAGTGAAAGGCAGCCCCGCTCCTATAATTCACCCCTCCACTTT. Its protein is CASSERQPRSYNSPLHF.

The V call is TRBV12-3 or TRBV12-4, the J call TRBJ1-2; weak D call: TRBD1 (6 bases). Trimming stripped 9 bases from V and 2 bases from J, with 13 bases between. The length of the CDR3 is 13 residues. CDR3 sequence reads: CASFGGANYGYTF. As DNA, the CDR3 is TGTGCCAGTTTTGGGGGGGCCAACTATGGCTACACCTTC.

V gene TRBV7-8 combines with J gene TRBJ1-1; TRBD1 might be the D (5 bases). Looked up from germline, CDR1 is SGHVS and CDR2 is FQNEAQ. The CDR3 loop spans 12 amino acids. Trimming cost V 8 bases and J 1 base, with 8 bases left between them. In DNA, the CDR3 is TGTGCCAGCGCGGGGACGAACACTGAAGCTTTCTTT. Translation: CASAGTNTEAFF.

Of note for this clone: The same CDR3 also results from other DNA sequences found in this sample. V usage is TRBV5-6 and J usage is TRBJ2-6, with D perhaps given as TRBD1 or TRBD2 (6 bases each). With 4 bases removed from V and 4 bases from J, the gap between germline ends came to 15 bases. The CDR3 consists of 16 residues. Germline CDR1 reads SGHDT; CDR2 reads YYEEEE. CDR3 sequence reads: CASSPGGGSGANVLTF. The CDR3 region has the DNA TGTGCCAGCAGCCCCGGAGGGGGGTCCGGGGCCAACGTCCTGACTTTC.

The chain employs TRBV5-1 and TRBJ2-1; the D gene is possibly TRBD2 (6 bases). The germline V gene encodes CDR1 SGHRS and CDR2 YFSETQ. Trimming left V 0 bases short and J 4 bases short, with 14 bases between. The CDR3 extends over 16 amino acids. The CDR3 DNA sequence: TGCGCCAGCAGCTTGGCCGGGGGTCATAAATACAATGAGCAGTTCTTC. As protein: CASSLAGGHKYNEQFF.

J is TRBJ1-1 and V is TRBV11-2; TRBD1 aligns across 8 bases. Germline CDR1 is SGHAT and CDR2 is FQNNGV. The CDR3 runs to 17 residues. The junction had 14 bases not matched to a gene; V was cut back by 3 bases and J by 5 bases. This CDR3 is CASSFPSAGGLWTEAFF. CDR3 nucleotide sequence: TGTGCCAGCAGCTTCCCCTCGGCAGGGGGCCTTTGGACTGAAGCTTTCTTT.

On this clone itself: One end of the junction is discordant with germline, which a read error may explain. The chain links TRBV6-6 to TRBJ2-2; D tentatively fits TRBD1 or TRBD2 (7 bases each). The germline V gene has CDR1 MNHNY and CDR2 SVGAGI (reference sequence). The CDR3 length is 16 residues. CDR3 nucleotide sequence: TGTGCCAGCATTTACCAAGCGACAGGGAGGGCCGGGGAGCTGTTTTTT. Its translation: CASIYQATGRAGELFF.

The CDR3 coding sequence is TGTGCCAGCAGATCCGGGACAGCGGGAAATGAGCAGTTCTTC. Translated, it gives CASRSGTAGNEQFF. The chain combines TRBV5-4 with TRBJ2-1; D may match TRBD1 or TRBD2 (7 bases each). CDR1 SGHNT and CDR2 YYREEE come from the germline V gene (reference sequence). There are 14 residues in the CDR3. Trimming pared 5 bases from V and 7 bases from J, leaving 16 bases between.